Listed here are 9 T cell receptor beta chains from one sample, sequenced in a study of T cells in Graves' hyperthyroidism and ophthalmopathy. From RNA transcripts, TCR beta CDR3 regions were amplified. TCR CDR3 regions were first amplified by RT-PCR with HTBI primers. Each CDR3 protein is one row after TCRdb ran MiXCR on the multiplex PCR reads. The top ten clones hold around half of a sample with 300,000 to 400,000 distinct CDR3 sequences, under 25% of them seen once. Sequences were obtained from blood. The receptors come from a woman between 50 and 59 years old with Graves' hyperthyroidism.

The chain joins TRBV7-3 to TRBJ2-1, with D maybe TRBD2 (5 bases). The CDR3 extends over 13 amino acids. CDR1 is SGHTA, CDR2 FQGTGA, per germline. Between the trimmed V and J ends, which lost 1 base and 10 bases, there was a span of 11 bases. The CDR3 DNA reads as TGTGCCAGCAGCTTAATTACGGGCGGGGAGCAGTTCTTC. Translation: CASSLITGGEQFF.

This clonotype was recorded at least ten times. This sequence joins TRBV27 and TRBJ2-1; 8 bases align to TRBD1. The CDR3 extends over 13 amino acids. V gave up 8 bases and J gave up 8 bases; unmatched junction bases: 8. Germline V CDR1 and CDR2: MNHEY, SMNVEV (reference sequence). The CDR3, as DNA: TGTGCCAGCGGATTAGGACAGGGAGATGAGCAGTTCTTC. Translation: CASGLGQGDEQFF.

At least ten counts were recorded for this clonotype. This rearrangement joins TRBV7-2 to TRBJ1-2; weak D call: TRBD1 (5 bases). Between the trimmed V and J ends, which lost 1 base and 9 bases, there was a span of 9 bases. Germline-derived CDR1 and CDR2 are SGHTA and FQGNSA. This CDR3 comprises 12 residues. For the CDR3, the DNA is TGTGCCAGCAGCTTAGATGGGGCGAGCTACACCTTC. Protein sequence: CASSLDGASYTF.

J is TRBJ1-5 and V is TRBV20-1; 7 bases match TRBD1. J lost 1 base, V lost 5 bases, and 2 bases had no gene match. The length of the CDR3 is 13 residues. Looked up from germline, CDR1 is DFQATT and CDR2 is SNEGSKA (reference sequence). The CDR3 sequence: CSAVQGSNQPQHF. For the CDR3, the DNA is TGCAGTGCTGTACAGGGGAGCAATCAGCCCCAGCATTTT.

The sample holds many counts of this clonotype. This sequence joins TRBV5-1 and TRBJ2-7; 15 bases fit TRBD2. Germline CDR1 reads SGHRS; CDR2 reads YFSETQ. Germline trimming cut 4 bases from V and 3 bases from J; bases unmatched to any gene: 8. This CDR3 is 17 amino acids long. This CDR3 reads CASSPPGLAGGIYEQYF. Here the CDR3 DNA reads TGCGCCAGCAGCCCTCCGGGACTAGCGGGGGGCATCTACGAGCAGTACTTC.

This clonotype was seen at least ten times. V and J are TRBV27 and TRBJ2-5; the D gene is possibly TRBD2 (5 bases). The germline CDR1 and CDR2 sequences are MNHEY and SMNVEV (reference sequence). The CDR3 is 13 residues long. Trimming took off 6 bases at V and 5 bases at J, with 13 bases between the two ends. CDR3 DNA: TGTGCCAGCAGGCGGACGGAGCGGGAGACCCAGTACTTC. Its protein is CASRRTERETQYF.

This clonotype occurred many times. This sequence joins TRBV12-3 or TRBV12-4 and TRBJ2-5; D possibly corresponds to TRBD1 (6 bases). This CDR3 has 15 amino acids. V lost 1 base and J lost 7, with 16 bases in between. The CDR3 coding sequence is TGTGCCAGCAGTTTAGTTGGGACAACCCTGGGGACCCAGTACTTC. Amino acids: CASSLVGTTLGTQYF.

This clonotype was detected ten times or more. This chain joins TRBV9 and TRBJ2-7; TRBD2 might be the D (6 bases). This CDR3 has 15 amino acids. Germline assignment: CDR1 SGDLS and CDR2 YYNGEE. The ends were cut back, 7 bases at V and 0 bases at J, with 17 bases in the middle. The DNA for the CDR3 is TGTGCCAGCTGGGGTCGGGAGACTAGCTCCTACGAGCAGTACTTC. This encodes CASWGRETSSYEQYF.

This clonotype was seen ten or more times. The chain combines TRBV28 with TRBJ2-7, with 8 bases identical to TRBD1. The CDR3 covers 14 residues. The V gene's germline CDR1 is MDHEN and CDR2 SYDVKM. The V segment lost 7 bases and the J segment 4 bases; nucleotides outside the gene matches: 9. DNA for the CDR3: TGTGCCAGCACCTTGAGGGACAGGCGTTACGAGCAGTACTTC. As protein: CASTLRDRRYEQYF.